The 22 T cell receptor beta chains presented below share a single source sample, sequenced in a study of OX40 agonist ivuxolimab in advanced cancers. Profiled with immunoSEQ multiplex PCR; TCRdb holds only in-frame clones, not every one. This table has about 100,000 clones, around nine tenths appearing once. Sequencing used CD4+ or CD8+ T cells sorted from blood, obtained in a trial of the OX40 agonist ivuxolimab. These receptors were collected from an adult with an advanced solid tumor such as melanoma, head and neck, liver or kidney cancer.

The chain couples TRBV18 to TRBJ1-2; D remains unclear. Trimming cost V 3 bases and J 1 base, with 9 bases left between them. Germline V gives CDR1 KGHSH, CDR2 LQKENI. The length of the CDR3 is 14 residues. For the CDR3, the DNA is TGTGCCAGCTCACCCCGGGAGTTTAACTATGGCTACACCTTC. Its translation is CASSPREFNYGYTF.

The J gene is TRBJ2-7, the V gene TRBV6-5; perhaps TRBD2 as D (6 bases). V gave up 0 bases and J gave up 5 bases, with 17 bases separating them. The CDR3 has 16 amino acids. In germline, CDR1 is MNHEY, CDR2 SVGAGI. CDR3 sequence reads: CASSYSKRLGTHEQYF. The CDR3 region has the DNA TGTGCCAGCAGTTACTCGAAGAGACTAGGAACCCACGAGCAGTACTTC.

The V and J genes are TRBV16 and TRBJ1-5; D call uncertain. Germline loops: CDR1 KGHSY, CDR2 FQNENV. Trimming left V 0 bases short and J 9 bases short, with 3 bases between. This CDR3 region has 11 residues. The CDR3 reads CASSQSGPQHF. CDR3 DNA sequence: TGTGCCAGCAGCCAATCAGGGCCCCAGCATTTT.

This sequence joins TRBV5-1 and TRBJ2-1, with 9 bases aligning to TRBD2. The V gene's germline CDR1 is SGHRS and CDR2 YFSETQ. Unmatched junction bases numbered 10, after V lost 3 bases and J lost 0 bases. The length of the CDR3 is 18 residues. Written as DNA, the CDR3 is TGCGCCAGCAGCTCTCCGACTAGCGGAGGCCCCTCCTACAATGAGCAGTTCTTC. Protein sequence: CASSSPTSGGPSYNEQFF.

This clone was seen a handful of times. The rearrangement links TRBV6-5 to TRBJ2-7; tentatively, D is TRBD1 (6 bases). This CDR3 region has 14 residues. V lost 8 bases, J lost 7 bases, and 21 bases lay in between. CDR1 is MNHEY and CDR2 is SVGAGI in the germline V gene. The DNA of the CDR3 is TGTGCCAGCTCAGATGCAGGGGCCGAGTCGGAGCAGTACTTC. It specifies CASSDAGAESEQYF.

In nucleotides, the CDR3 is TGTGCCAGCAGCATAGGACCCAATGAGCAGTTCTTC. This sequence encodes CASSIGPNEQFF. This chain uses TRBV7-9 with TRBJ2-1, with unresolved D. Germline values: CDR1 SEHNR, CDR2 FQNEAQ (reference sequence). V lost 5 bases and J lost 6, with 8 bases in between. CDR3 length: 12 amino acids.

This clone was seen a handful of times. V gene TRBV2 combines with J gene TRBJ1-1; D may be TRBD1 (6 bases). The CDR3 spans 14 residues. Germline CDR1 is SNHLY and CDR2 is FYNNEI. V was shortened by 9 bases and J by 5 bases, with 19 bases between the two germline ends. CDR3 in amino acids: CARPFGAGVTEAFF. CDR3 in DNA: TGTGCCAGGCCTTTTGGGGCAGGGGTGACTGAAGCTTTCTTT.

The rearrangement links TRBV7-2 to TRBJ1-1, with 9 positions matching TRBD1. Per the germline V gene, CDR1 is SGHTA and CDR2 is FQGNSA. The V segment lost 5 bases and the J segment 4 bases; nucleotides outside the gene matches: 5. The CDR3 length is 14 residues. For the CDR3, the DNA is TGTGCCAGCAGCGTCAACAGGGGGCTCACTGAAGCTTTCTTT. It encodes CASSVNRGLTEAFF.

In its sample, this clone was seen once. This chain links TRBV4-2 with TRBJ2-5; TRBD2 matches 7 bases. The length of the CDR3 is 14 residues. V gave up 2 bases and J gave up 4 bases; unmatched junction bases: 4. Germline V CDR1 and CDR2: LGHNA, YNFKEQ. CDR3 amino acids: CASSQSAGSETQYF. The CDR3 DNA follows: TGTGCCAGCAGCCAATCAGCGGGATCAGAGACCCAGTACTTC.

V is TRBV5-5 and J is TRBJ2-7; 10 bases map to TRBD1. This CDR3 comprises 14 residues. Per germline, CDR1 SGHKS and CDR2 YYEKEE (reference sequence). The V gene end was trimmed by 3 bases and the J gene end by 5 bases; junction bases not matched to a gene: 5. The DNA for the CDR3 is TGTGCCAGCAGCTCCGGGACAGGGGTCCACGAGCAGTACTTC. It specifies CASSSGTGVHEQYF.

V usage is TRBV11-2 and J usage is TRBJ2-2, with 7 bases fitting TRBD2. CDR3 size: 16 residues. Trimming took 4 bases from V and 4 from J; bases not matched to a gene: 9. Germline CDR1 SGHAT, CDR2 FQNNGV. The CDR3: CASSSRWTSVTGELFF. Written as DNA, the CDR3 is TGTGCCAGCAGCTCCCGTTGGACTAGTGTCACCGGGGAGCTGTTTTTT.

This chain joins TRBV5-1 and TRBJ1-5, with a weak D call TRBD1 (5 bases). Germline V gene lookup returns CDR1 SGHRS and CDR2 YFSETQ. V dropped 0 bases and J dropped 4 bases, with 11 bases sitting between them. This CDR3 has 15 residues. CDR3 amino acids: CASSLAGQGNQPQHF. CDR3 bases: TGCGCCAGCAGCTTGGCCGGGCAGGGTAATCAGCCCCAGCATTTT.

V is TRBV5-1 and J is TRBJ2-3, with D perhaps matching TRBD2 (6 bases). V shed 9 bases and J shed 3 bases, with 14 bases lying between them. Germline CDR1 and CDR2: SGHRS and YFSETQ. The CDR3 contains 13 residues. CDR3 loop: CATTVGGTDTQYF. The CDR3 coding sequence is TGCGCCACCACTGTGGGGGGTACAGATACGCAGTATTTT.

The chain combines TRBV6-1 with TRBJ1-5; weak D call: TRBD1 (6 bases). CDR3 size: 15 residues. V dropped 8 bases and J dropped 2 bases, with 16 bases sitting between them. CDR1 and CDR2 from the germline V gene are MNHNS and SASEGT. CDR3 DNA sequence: TGTGCCAGCCTCGAGGGGGGGAATCGCAATCAGCCCCAGCATTTT. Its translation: CASLEGGNRNQPQHF.

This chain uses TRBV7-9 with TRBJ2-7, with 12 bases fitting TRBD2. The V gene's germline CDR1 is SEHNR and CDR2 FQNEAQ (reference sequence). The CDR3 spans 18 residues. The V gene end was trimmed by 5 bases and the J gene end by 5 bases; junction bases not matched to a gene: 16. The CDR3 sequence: CASSRLTSGRRSTDEQYF. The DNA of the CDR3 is TGTGCCAGCAGCCGCCTGACTAGCGGGAGAAGAAGTACGGACGAGCAGTACTTC.

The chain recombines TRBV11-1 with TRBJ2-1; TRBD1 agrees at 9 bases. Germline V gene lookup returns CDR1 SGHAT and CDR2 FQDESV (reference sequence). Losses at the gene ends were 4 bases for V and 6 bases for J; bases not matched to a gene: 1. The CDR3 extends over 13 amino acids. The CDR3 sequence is CASSSDRGNEQFF. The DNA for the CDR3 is TGTGCCAGCAGCTCGGACAGGGGCAATGAGCAGTTCTTC.

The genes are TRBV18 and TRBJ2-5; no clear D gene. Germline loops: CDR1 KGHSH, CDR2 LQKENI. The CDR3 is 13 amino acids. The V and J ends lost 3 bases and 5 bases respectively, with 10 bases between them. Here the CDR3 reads CASSPGRRETQYF. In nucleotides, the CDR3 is TGTGCCAGCTCACCTGGTCGGCGGGAGACCCAGTACTTC.

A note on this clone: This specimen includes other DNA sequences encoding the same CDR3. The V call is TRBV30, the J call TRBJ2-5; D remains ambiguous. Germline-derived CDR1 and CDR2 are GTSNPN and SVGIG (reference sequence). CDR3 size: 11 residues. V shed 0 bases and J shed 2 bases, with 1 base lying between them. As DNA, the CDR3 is TGTGCCTGGAGTGTACAAGAGACCCAGTACTTC. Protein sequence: CAWSVQETQYF.

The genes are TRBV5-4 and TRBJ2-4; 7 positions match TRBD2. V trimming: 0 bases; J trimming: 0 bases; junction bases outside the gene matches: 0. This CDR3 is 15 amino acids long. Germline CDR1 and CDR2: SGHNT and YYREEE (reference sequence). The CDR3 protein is CASSLGGRAKNIQYF. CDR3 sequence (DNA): TGTGCCAGCAGCTTGGGCGGGAGAGCCAAAAACATTCAGTACTTC.

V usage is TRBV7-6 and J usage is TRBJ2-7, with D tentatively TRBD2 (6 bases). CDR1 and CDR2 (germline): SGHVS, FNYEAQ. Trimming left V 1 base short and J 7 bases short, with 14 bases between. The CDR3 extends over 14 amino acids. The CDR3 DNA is TGTGCCAGCAGCTTAGTGGCGACTAGTCTGGAGCAGTACTTC. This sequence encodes CASSLVATSLEQYF.

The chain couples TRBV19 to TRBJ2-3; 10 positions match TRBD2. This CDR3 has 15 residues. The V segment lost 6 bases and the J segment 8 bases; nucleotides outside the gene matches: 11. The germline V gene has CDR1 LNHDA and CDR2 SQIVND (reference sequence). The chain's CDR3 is CASRISGRLQGTQYF. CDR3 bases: TGTGCCAGTAGAATTAGCGGGAGGCTGCAAGGTACGCAGTATTTT.

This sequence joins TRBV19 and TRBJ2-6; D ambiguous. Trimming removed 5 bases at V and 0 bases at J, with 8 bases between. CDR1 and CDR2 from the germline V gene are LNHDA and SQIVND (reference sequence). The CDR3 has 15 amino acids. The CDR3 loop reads CASSDLGSGANVLTF. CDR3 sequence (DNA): TGTGCCAGTAGTGATTTAGGCTCTGGGGCCAACGTCCTGACTTTC.